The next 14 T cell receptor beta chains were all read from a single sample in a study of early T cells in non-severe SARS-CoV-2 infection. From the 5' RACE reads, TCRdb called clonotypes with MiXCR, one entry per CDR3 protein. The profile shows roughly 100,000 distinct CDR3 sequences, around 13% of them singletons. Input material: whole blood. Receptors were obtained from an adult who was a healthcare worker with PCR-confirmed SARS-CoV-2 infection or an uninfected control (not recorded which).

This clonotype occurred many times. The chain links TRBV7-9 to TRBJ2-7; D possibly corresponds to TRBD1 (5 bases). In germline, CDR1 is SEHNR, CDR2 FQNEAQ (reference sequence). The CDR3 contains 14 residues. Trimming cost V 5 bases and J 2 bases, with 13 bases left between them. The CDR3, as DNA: TGTGCCAGCAGCCCGGGTGACAGTGCCTACGAGCAGTACTTC. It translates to CASSPGDSAYEQYF.

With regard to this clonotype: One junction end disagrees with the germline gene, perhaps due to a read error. The CDR3 loop is CASSPSKGTGVNF. DNA of the CDR3: TGTGCCAGCAGCCCCAGTAAGGGGACAGGGGTCAACTTC. The chain links TRBV13 to TRBJ2-5, with TRBD1 matching 10 bases. Germline assignment: CDR1 PRHDT and CDR2 FYEKMQ (reference sequence). The CDR3 length is 13 residues.

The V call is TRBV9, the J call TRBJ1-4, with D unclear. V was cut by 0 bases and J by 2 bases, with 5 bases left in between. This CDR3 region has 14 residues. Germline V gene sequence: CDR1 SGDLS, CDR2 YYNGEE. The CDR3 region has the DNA TGTGCCAGCAGCGTAGTGGAGACTAATGAAAAACTGTTTTTT. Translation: CASSVVETNEKLFF.

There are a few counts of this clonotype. Written as DNA, the CDR3 is TGCAGTGCTAGTGCCTTAGCGGGAGTATCCCCCCATGAGCAGTTCTTC. Its protein product is CSASALAGVSPHEQFF. This chain joins TRBV20-1 and TRBJ2-1; 9 bases fit TRBD2. The CDR3 length is 16 residues. CDR1 and CDR2 (germline): DFQATT, SNEGSKA (reference sequence). The V segment lost 3 bases and the J segment 8 bases; nucleotides outside the gene matches: 14.

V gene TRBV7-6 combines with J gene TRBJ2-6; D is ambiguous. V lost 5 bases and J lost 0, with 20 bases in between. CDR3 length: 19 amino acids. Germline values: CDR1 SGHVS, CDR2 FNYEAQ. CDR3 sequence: CASSALAATRFSGANVLTF. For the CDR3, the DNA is TGTGCCAGCAGCGCCTTGGCAGCAACGCGTTTCTCTGGGGCCAACGTCCTGACTTTC.

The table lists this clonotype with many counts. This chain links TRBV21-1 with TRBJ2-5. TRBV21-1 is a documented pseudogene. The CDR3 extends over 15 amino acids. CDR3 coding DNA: TGTGCCAGCAGCAAAGCCTCGGGCAGGCAAGAGACCCAGTACTTC. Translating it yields CASSKASGRQETQYF.

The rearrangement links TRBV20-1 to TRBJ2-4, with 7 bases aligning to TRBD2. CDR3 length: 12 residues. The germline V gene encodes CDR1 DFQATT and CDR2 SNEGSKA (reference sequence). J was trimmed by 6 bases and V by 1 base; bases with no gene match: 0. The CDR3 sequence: CSARAGGNIQYF. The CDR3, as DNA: TGCAGTGCTAGAGCGGGGGGAAACATTCAGTACTTC.

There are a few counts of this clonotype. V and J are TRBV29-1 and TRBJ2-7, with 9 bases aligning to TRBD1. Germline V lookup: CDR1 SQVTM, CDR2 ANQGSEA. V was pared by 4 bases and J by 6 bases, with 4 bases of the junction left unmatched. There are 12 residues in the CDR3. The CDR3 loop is CSVGWTGVEQYF. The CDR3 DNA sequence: TGCAGCGTTGGTTGGACAGGGGTCGAGCAGTACTTC.

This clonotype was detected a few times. The CDR3 coding sequence is TGTGCCAGCAGTTGGGCAGGGACCTACGAGCAGTACTTC. This encodes CASSWAGTYEQYF. The chain recombines TRBV28 with TRBJ2-7, with D possibly TRBD1 on 5 matching bases. The CDR3 totals 13 residues. Trimming pared 4 bases from V and 2 bases from J, leaving 9 bases between. Germline assignment: CDR1 MDHEN and CDR2 SYDVKM.

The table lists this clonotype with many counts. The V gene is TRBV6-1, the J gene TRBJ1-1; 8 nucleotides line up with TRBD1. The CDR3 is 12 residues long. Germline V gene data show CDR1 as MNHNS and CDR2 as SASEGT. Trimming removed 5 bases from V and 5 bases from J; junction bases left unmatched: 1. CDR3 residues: CASSRQGTEAFF. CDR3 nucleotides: TGTGCCAGCAGTAGACAGGGGACTGAAGCTTTCTTT.

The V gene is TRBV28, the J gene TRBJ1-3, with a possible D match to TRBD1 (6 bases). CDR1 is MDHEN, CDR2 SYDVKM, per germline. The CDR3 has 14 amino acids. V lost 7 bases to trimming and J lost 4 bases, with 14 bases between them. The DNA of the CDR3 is TGTGCCAGCAACAGGGACGCGCGAGGAAACACCATATATTTT. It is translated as CASNRDARGNTIYF.

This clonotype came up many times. The CDR3 DNA reads as TGTGCCATCAGTGAGGAAGGGGTGAAAGGCTACACCTTC. This encodes CAISEEGVKGYTF. This chain links TRBV10-3 with TRBJ1-2; maybe TRBD1 (5 bases). The CDR3 extends over 13 amino acids. V shed 2 bases and J shed 8 bases, with 12 bases lying between them. Germline V CDR1 and CDR2: ENHRY, SYGVKD.

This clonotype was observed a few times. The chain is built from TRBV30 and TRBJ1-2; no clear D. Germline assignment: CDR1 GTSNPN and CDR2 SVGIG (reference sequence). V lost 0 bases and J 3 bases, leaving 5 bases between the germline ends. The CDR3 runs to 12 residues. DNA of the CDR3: TGTGCCTGGAGTGTTAGCGACTATGGCTACACCTTC. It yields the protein CAWSVSDYGYTF.

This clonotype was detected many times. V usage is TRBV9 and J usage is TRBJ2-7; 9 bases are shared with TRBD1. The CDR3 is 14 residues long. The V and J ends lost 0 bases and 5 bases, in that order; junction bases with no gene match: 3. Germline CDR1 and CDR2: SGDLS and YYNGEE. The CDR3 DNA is TGTGCCAGCAGCGTAGGGGGACAGGGCAACGAGCAGTACTTC. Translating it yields CASSVGGQGNEQYF.